This T cell receptor (beta chain) was captured in a study of T cells in Graves' hyperthyroidism and ophthalmopathy. The sample holds many counts of this clonotype. What it recognizes is unknown. Overall study results and limits: In simple terms, a model built on 13 V-J features told ophthalmopathy apart from stable hyperthyroidism. Onset of ophthalmopathy came a median 6.5 months after the model predicted it.

CDR1 is SGHAT and CDR2 is FQDESV in the germline V gene (reference sequence). The CDR3 extends over 14 amino acids. The V end was cut by 6 bases, the J end by 0 bases, with 12 bases between. Amplification yielded TCR beta CDR3 regions, with RNA transcripts as the source. The HTBI primer set served for first-round RT-PCR of the TCR CDR3. TCRdb analysed the multiplex PCR reads with MiXCR anew, one entry per CDR3 protein. The table has a few hundred thousand distinct CDR3 sequences, about a sixth seen once. Source material: blood. This sequence was found in a woman between 35 and 50 years old with Graves' ophthalmopathy. This chain joins TRBV11-1 and TRBJ2-7; D is possibly TRBD2 (6 bases). CDR3 protein: CASRGGISSYEQYF. CDR3 in DNA: TGTGCCAGCAGAGGCGGGATTAGCTCCTACGAGCAGTACTTC. Complete variable domain (other parts from reference TRBV11-1 and TRBJ2-7): EAEVAQSPRYKITEKSQAVAFWCDPISGHATLYWYRQILGQGPELLVQFQDESVVDDSQLPKDRFSAERLKGVDSTLKIQPAELGDSAMYLCASRGGISSYEQYFGPGTRLTVT.